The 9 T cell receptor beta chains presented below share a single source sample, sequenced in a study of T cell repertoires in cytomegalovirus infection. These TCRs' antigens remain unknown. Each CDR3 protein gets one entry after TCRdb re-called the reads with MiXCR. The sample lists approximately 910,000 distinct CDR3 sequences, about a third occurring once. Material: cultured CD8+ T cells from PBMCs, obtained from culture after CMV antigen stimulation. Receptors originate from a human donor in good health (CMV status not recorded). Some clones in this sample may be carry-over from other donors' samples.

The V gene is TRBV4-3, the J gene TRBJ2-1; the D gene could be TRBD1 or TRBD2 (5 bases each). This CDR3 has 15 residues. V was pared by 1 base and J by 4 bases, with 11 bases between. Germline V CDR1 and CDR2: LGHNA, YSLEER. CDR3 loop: CASSQAGTVYNEQFF. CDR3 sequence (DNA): TGCGCCAGCAGCCAAGCTGGGACGGTATACAATGAGCAGTTCTTC.

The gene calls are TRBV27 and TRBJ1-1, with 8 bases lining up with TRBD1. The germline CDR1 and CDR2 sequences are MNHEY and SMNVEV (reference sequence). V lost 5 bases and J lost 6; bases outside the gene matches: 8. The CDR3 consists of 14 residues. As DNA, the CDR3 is TGTGCCAGCAGTCTATGGACAGGGCAGGCTGAAGCTTTCTTT. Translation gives CASSLWTGQAEAFF.

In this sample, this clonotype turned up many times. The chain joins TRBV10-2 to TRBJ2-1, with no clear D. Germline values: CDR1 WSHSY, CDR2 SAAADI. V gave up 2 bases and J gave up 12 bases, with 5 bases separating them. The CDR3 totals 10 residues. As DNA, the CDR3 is TGCGCCAGCAGTGAGGGACGGCAGTTCTTC. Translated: CASSEGRQFF.

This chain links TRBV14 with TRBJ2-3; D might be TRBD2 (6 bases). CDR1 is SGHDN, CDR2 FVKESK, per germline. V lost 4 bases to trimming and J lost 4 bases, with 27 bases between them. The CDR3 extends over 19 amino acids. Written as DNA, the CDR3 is TGTGCCAGCAGCCCCTACCCATTCTTGCGGGGCCACGAGGCAGATACGCAGTATTTT. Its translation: CASSPYPFLRGHEADTQYF.

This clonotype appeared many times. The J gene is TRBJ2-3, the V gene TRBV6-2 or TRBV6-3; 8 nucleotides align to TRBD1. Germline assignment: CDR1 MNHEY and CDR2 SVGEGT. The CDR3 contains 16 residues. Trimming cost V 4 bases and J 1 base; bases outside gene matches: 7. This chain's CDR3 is CASSSPPGQGTDTQYF. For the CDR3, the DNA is TGTGCCAGCAGTTCACCCCCGGGACAGGGCACAGATACGCAGTATTTT.

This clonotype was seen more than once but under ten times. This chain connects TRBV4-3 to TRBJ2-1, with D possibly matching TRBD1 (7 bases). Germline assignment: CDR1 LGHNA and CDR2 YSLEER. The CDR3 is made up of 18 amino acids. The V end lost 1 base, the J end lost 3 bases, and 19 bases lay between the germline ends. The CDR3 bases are TGCGCCAGCAGCCAAGCTCCCCTGGGGGGACAGAACTACAATGAGCAGTTCTTC. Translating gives CASSQAPLGGQNYNEQFF.

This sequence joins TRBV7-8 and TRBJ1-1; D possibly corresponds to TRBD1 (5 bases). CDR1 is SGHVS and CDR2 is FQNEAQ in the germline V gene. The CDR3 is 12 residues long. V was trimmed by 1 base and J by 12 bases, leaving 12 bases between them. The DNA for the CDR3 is TGTGCCAGCAGCTTAGTCAGGGACCGGACTTTCTTT. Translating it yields CASSLVRDRTFF.

The CDR3 DNA is TGTGCCAGCAGTGAGGCTAGCGGGGGGACCTACGAGCAGTACTTC. Translating gives CASSEASGGTYEQYF. This sequence joins TRBV6-1 and TRBJ2-7; 11 nucleotides line up with TRBD2. V lost 3 bases, J lost 2 bases, and 3 bases stayed unmatched. The CDR3 has 15 amino acids. Germline loops: CDR1 MNHNS, CDR2 SASEGT.

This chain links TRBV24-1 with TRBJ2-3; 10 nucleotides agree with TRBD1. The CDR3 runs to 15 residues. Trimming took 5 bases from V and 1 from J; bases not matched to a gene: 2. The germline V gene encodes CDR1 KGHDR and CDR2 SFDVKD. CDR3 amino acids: CATSAGTGGTDTQYF. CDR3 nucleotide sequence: TGTGCCACCAGTGCCGGGACAGGGGGCACAGATACGCAGTATTTT.